The 9 T cell receptor beta chains reported below all come from one sample, sequenced in a study of a mutant IDH1 vaccine in newly diagnosed glioma. Produced via immunoSEQ multiplex PCR; TCRdb's table is partial and in-frame only. The sample shows some 71,000 clones, around 87% of them seen only once. Time point indicated: week 35, safety follow-up. Each dose delivered 300 ug of mutant IDH1 20-mer peptide subcutaneously with imiquimod. These receptors' targets are unknown. Sequenced material: PBMCs, taken from a glioma patient whose treatment included an IDH1 peptide vaccine. These receptors came from a man aged 25 to 45 with glioma.

For this clone: At one end the junction does not follow the germline gene, possibly because of a read error. CDR3 DNA: TGTGCCAGCAGTGAAGAAGAGCGGGAGGTATTC. Protein product: CASSEEEREVF. The chain has TRBV2 and TRBJ2-7; 9 bases are a match to TRBD2. CDR3 length equals 11 residues. Germline values: CDR1 SNHLY, CDR2 FYNNEI.

V is TRBV30 and J is TRBJ2-3, with D perhaps matching TRBD2 (6 bases). Trimming removed 1 base at V and 6 bases at J, with 14 bases between. The CDR3 loop spans 14 amino acids. CDR1 is GTSNPN, CDR2 SVGIG, per germline (reference sequence). The CDR3 region is CAWSDFRGSDTQYF. CDR3 sequence (DNA): TGTGCCTGGAGTGACTTCCGGGGGTCGGATACGCAGTATTTT.

The rearrangement uses TRBV6-5 and TRBJ2-7; D ambiguous. Germline-derived CDR1 and CDR2 are MNHEY and SVGAGI. The CDR3 totals 12 residues. The V gene lost 5 bases and the J gene lost 2 bases, with 7 bases spanning the gap. Written as DNA, the CDR3 is TGTGCCAGCAGTGCCAATGCCTACGAGCAGTACTTC. Translated, it gives CASSANAYEQYF.

The chain is built from TRBV5-1 and TRBJ2-2, with TRBD1 matching over 9 bases. CDR1 is SGHRS, CDR2 YFSETQ, per germline. The CDR3 is made up of 17 amino acids. Unmatched junction bases numbered 14, after V lost 6 bases and J lost 5 bases. In DNA, the CDR3 is TGCGCCAGCACCCCTGACGGACAGGGGTATGAGACCGGGGAGCTGTTTTTT. Its translation: CASTPDGQGYETGELFF.

The chain couples TRBV7-9 to TRBJ2-2; D uncertain. Germline CDR1 reads SEHNR; CDR2 reads FQNEAQ (reference sequence). This CDR3 comprises 12 residues. The ends were cut back, 3 bases at V and 7 bases at J, with 6 bases in the middle. The CDR3 spells CASSFEVGELFF. DNA of the CDR3: TGTGCCAGCAGCTTTGAAGTCGGGGAGCTGTTTTTT.

The V call is TRBV5-6, the J call TRBJ1-6; D remains ambiguous. Per germline, CDR1 SGHDT and CDR2 YYEEEE. V was cut by 4 bases and J by 2 bases, with 16 bases left in between. The CDR3 consists of 17 residues. CDR3 nucleotide sequence: TGTGCCAGCAGCCGCCGAGGACCCCAGCCCTATAATTCACCCCTCCACTTT. Residues: CASSRRGPQPYNSPLHF.

The rearrangement joins TRBV18 to TRBJ2-7, with 11 bases matching TRBD2. Germline V CDR1 and CDR2: KGHSH, LQKENI. The CDR3 covers 15 residues. V dropped 0 bases and J dropped 2; count of bases not matched to a gene: 0. The CDR3 sequence is CASSPPGLAAYEQYF. Here the CDR3 DNA reads TGTGCCAGCTCACCACCGGGACTAGCGGCCTACGAGCAGTACTTC.

J is TRBJ1-1 and V is TRBV9; D may be TRBD1 (5 bases). This CDR3 contains 15 residues. V gave up 1 base and J gave up 4 bases, with 14 bases separating them. CDR1 and CDR2 from the germline V gene are SGDLS and YYNGEE. The CDR3 DNA sequence: TGTGCCAGCAGCGTAATAACGACAGTAGGCACTGAAGCTTTCTTT. Its translation is CASSVITTVGTEAFF. The full variable domain, completed using reference TRBV9 and TRBJ1-1, is DSGVTQTPKHLITATGQRVTLRCSPRSGDLSVYWYQQSLDQGLQFLIQYYNGEERAKGNILERFSAQQFPDLHSELNLSSLELGDSALYFCASSVITTVGTEAFFGQGTRLTVV.

The chain recombines TRBV10-2 with TRBJ2-1, with D tentatively TRBD1 or TRBD2 (5 bases each). Germline CDR1 reads WSHSY; CDR2 reads SAAADI. The CDR3 has 15 amino acids. V lost 6 bases and J 5 bases, leaving 17 bases between the germline ends. CDR3 bases: TGCGCCAGCAGGGGGGTGACTTCAGATAACAATGAGCAGTTCTTC. This translates into CASRGVTSDNNEQFF.